This T cell receptor (beta chain) emerged from a study of T-cell memory formation after mild COVID-19. Trimming stripped 0 bases from V and 2 bases from J, with 6 bases between. This CDR3 is 14 amino acids long. The V gene's germline CDR1 is SGHTA and CDR2 FQGNSA. TCR alpha and TCR beta cDNA libraries carrying sample barcodes and UMIs came from 5'RACE with constant-segment primers. MiXCR, applied by TCRdb to the 5' RACE reads, yields one record per CDR3 protein. The sample holds more than 250,000 distinct CDR3 sequences, roughly 18% seen once. This clonotype was found many times. The receptor's source is a man aged 18 to 30 who had mild COVID-19 (a few samples of this study predate the infection). Cell type and time point are not known. The sample comprised PBMCs or a T cell subset sorted from them (not recorded which). The rearrangement joins TRBV7-2 to TRBJ2-3; D not certain. The CDR3: CASSLAAITDTQYF. The CDR3 coding sequence is TGTGCCAGCAGCTTAGCGGCAATCACAGATACGCAGTATTTT.